The clone carrying this T cell receptor beta chain was recorded only once. Authors' analysis steps: Nucleated cell number was recorded as an estimate derived from reference gene primer amplification. The protocol was immunoSEQ multiplex PCR, while the TCRdb copy is restricted to in-frame clones and leaves out a portion. That table supplies the V and J calls and clone size; D and trimming were determined from the DNA. Among about 150,000 clones listed, around four fifths were seen once. These data belong to a study of blood T cell repertoires in COVID-19. Overall study: COVID-19 samples, acute and convalescent, were from the United States, Italy and Spain. PBMCs, B-cell-depleted T cells, or T cells were the source of the cDNA or gDNA that made up the material.

The receptor was isolated from a woman of 80 years or more with acute or convalescent COVID-19. Sequences were obtained from peripheral blood.

DNA of the CDR3: TGCAGTGCTAGGAGGGCAAATGAGCAGTTCTTC. Its translation: CSARRANEQFF. The gene calls are TRBV20-1 and TRBJ2-1, with D possibly being TRBD2 (5 bases). Germline V gives CDR1 DFQATT, CDR2 SNEGSKA (reference sequence). The CDR3 covers 11 residues. The germline V and J ends were trimmed by 3 bases and 7 bases, with 7 bases remaining between them.